This TCR beta chain is drawn from a study of blood T cell repertoires in COVID-19. For the study at large: Spain, Italy and the United States supplied samples that represented acute and convalescent COVID-19.

Here immunoSEQ multiplex PCR was the method, and the copy in TCRdb shows in-frame clones only, minus some. The sample includes about 120,000 clones, approximately 84% of them seen just once. The length of the CDR3 is 15 residues. Germline lookup yields CDR1 GTSNPN and CDR2 SVGIG (reference sequence). The V segment lost 1 base and the J segment 4 bases; nucleotides outside the gene matches: 5. The sequence was collected from a man between 65 and 79 years old with active or convalescent COVID-19. The V call is TRBV30, the J call TRBJ1-4; 8 bases are shared with TRBD1. The sample taken for sequencing was peripheral blood. The CDR3 DNA reads as TGTGCCTGGAGTGGCCGGGACAGGCTTAATGAAAAACTGTTTTTT. It is translated as CAWSGRDRLNEKLFF.